This TCR beta chain emerged from a study of CD8+ T cells in alopecia areata. Treatment described: oral pan-JAK inhibitor, 5-10 mg twice daily. The study's findings and limits: It was lesional scalp, especially alopecia totalis/universalis, that showed higher clonality than normal scalp.

As concerns this clone: Antigen unknown.

Following RNA extraction, reverse transcription yielded cDNA that acted as the sequencing template. TCRdb keeps only in-frame clones here, not all; method: immunoSEQ multiplex PCR. The sample shows 70,000 or so clones, approximately 29% of them seen only once. V was pared by 0 bases and J by 4 bases, with 7 bases of the junction left unmatched. Germline CDR1 reads SQVTM; CDR2 reads ANQGSEA. This CDR3 is built from 16 residues. The sequence came from a human donor with alopecia areata. The chain combines TRBV29-1 with TRBJ2-1; 9 bases align to TRBD2. The starting material was CD8+ T cells sorted from blood, obtained at week 4, from a patient treated with tofacitinib. DNA for the CDR3: TGCAGCGTTGAAGATGCCAGCGGGAGGATTTACAATGAGCAGTTCTTC. Its protein is CSVEDASGRIYNEQFF.